This record covers a single TCR beta chain. The target antigen is unknown. Second-dose schedules of about 4 or about 12 weeks were combined. This sample is part of a study of T cell responses to AZD1222 COVID-19 vaccine. Study-wide results and limits: With two AZD1222 doses given, Spike-specific TCR breadth and depth both rose. Nearly half of spike-specific TCRs reportedly go after variant regions that carry no mutations.

Sequencing was performed with immunoSEQ multiplex PCR; in TCRdb, only in-frame clones are kept and a portion is missing. This sample has 120,000 to 150,000 clones, with roughly nine tenths found just once. The germline V gene has CDR1 LNHNV and CDR2 YYDKDF (reference sequence). CDR3 size: 17 residues. Losses at the gene ends were 3 bases for V and 1 base for J; bases not matched to a gene: 7. The receptor was isolated from an adult who received the AZD1222 COVID-19 vaccine. The rearrangement links TRBV15 to TRBJ2-2; TRBD1 matches 8 bases. The sample consisted of peripheral blood, taken 28 days after the second AZD1222 dose. CDR3 coding DNA: TGTGCCACCAGCAGGGGAACGGGGACAGGGAACACCGGGGAGCTGTTTTTT. This gives the protein CATSRGTGTGNTGELFF.